Following are 24 T cell receptor beta chains from one sample sequenced in a study of blood T cells in healthy people across ages. Alongside a J-beta primer mix, a sample-barcoded 5' primer served in a second PCR lasting roughly 6 to 11 cycles. TCRdb ran MiXCR on the 5' RACE reads and lists one entry per CDR3 protein. The table has about 1.6 million distinct CDR3 sequences, about 32% seen once. The sample comprised blood. The receptor set was obtained from a woman aged 25 to 39 in good health.

The gene calls are TRBV5-5 and TRBJ2-4; D remains ambiguous. The CDR3 sequence is 14 residues long. CDR1 and CDR2 from the germline V gene are SGHKS and YYEKEE (reference sequence). Trimming stripped 5 bases from V and 1 base from J, with 10 bases between. The CDR3 nucleotides are TGTGCCAGCAGTGTCGTGCTGGCCAAAAACATTCAGTACTTC. Translating gives CASSVVLAKNIQYF.

The gene calls are TRBV11-2 and TRBJ2-5, with D maybe TRBD2 (5 bases). Trimming stripped 1 base from V and 2 bases from J, with 14 bases between. From germline, CDR1 is SGHAT and CDR2 FQNNGV. This CDR3 is 16 amino acids long. The chain's CDR3 is CASSLGATTHQETQYF. The CDR3 DNA is TGTGCCAGCAGCTTAGGCGCGACTACACATCAAGAGACCCAGTACTTC. Full variable domain (missing parts from reference TRBV11-2 and TRBJ2-5): EAGVAQSPRYKIIEKRQSVAFWCNPISGHATLYWYQQILGQGPKLLIQFQNNGVVDDSQLPKDRFSAERLKGVDSTLKIQPAKLEDSAVYLCASSLGATTHQETQYFGPGTRLLVL.

This clonotype was counted a few times. The chain uses TRBV20-1 and TRBJ2-1; the D gene is possibly TRBD2 (5 bases). The CDR3 loop spans 14 amino acids. Trimming took 1 base from V and 7 from J, leaving 14 bases between them. Germline V gives CDR1 DFQATT, CDR2 SNEGSKA (reference sequence). The CDR3 DNA reads TGCAGTGCTAGAGGTAGGACTGGTTTTAATGAGCAGTTCTTC. Translated, it gives CSARGRTGFNEQFF.

The gene calls are TRBV27 and TRBJ2-1; no clear D gene. The germline V and J ends were trimmed by 7 bases and 0 bases, with 13 bases remaining between them. Germline assignment: CDR1 MNHEY and CDR2 SMNVEV (reference sequence). The CDR3 length is 15 residues. The CDR3 sequence: CASNSLATSYNEQFF. DNA of the CDR3: TGTGCCAGCAACTCGCTGGCAACCTCCTACAATGAGCAGTTCTTC.

The chain recombines TRBV12-3 or TRBV12-4 with TRBJ2-7; no clear D gene. V gave up 6 bases and J gave up 5 bases, with 17 bases separating them. The CDR3 is 14 residues long. The CDR3 sequence: CASRPTGERHEQYF. The CDR3 DNA reads as TGTGCCAGCAGGCCGACTGGCGAGAGGCACGAGCAGTACTTC.

This rearrangement joins TRBV6-2 or TRBV6-3 to TRBJ2-1; 9 bases map to TRBD2. CDR1 and CDR2 (germline): MNHEY, SVGEGT. The length of the CDR3 is 15 residues. With V trimmed by 7 bases and J by 0 bases, 4 bases remained unmatched. The CDR3 region has the DNA TGTGCCAGCATTCTAGCGGGAAGCTCCTACAATGAGCAGTTCTTC. Protein sequence: CASILAGSSYNEQFF.

As regards this clonotype: One junction end does not reproduce the germline sequence, and a read error may be involved. This chain uses TRBV27 with TRBJ1-1; perhaps TRBD1 as D (6 bases). CDR1 is MNHEY, CDR2 SMNVEV, per germline (reference sequence). The CDR3 totals 13 residues. The CDR3 loop reads CASSDRMNTETFF. CDR3 nucleotides: TGTGCCAGCAGCGACAGGATGAACACTGAAACTTTCTTT.

This chain uses TRBV9 with TRBJ1-2; D gene uncertain. The CDR3 runs to 13 residues. CDR1 is SGDLS, CDR2 YYNGEE, per germline. V was pared by 0 bases and J by 6 bases, with 9 bases between. This CDR3 reads CASSVVGDDGYTF. The DNA of the CDR3 is TGTGCCAGCAGCGTAGTGGGAGACGATGGCTACACCTTC.

The chain joins TRBV6-6 to TRBJ2-1, with D perhaps TRBD1 (6 bases). The CDR3 covers 15 residues. V shed 0 bases and J shed 7 bases, with 13 bases lying between them. Germline V CDR1 and CDR2: MNHNY, SVGAGI (reference sequence). The CDR3 sequence: CASSYSLAQGNEQFF. DNA of the CDR3: TGTGCCAGCAGTTACTCTCTCGCCCAGGGGAATGAGCAGTTCTTC.

V is TRBV20-1 and J is TRBJ2-1; 9 bases fit TRBD2. There are 16 residues in the CDR3. V gave up 6 bases and J gave up 0 bases; unmatched junction bases: 9. The germline gives CDR1 DFQATT, CDR2 SNEGSKA (reference sequence). The CDR3 loop is CSARTSVPSSYNEQFF. CDR3 in DNA: TGCAGTGCGAGGACTAGCGTTCCTAGCTCCTACAATGAGCAGTTCTTC.

The CDR3 sequence is CSVDGTSSEQFF. CDR3 DNA: TGCAGCGTCGATGGGACTAGCTCTGAGCAGTTCTTC. The J gene is TRBJ2-1, the V gene TRBV29-1; 9 bases are a match to TRBD2. Germline CDR1 is SQVTM and CDR2 is ANQGSEA. The length of the CDR3 is 12 residues. The V segment lost 6 bases and the J segment 9 bases; nucleotides outside the gene matches: 6.

V is TRBV7-9 and J is TRBJ2-6, with 7 bases lining up with TRBD1. Germline V gives CDR1 SEHNR, CDR2 FQNEAQ (reference sequence). V dropped 5 bases and J dropped 0; count of bases not matched to a gene: 13. The CDR3 covers 19 residues. CDR3 DNA sequence: TGTGCCAGCAGCAAACTTTCCGGGACAGCGAACTCTGGGGCCAACGTCCTGACTTTC. It codes for CASSKLSGTANSGANVLTF.

This chain uses TRBV6-1 with TRBJ2-5, with TRBD1 matching 7 bases. The better agreement between TRBJ2-7 and the DNA end casts doubt on the J call. The CDR3 is 15 residues long. CDR1 and CDR2 from the germline V gene are MNHNS and SASEGT. The CDR3: CASSVGQRTQNEQYF. DNA for the CDR3: TGTGCCAGCAGTGTGGGACAGCGCACTCAAAACGAGCAGTACTTC.

This clonotype turned up a few times. This chain links TRBV27 with TRBJ2-5; 13 bases align to TRBD2. The ends lost 6 bases at V and 5 bases at J; junction bases unmatched: 15. The length of the CDR3 is 18 residues. Germline V gives CDR1 MNHEY, CDR2 SMNVEV (reference sequence). The CDR3 sequence is CASSLDWTSGRGIETQYF. In nucleotides, the CDR3 is TGTGCCAGCAGCCTCGACTGGACTAGCGGGAGAGGTATTGAGACCCAGTACTTC.

This clonotype came up a few times. This chain connects TRBV4-1 to TRBJ2-1, with D uncertain. The V and J ends lost 0 bases and 5 bases respectively, with 14 bases between them. Germline lookup yields CDR1 MGHRA and CDR2 YSYEKL. CDR3 length: 16 residues. CDR3 loop: CASSQDRERLHNEQFF. CDR3 DNA sequence: TGCGCCAGCAGCCAAGATCGCGAACGTCTGCACAATGAGCAGTTCTTC.

The chain employs TRBV6-1 and TRBJ1-5, with a weak D call TRBD1 (5 bases). The CDR3 covers 16 residues. The germline gives CDR1 MNHNS, CDR2 SASEGT. The germline V and J ends were trimmed by 4 bases and 0 bases, with 13 bases remaining between them. CDR3 in amino acids: CASSARIQDSNQPQHF. The CDR3 nucleotides are TGTGCCAGCAGTGCAAGGATACAGGATAGCAATCAGCCCCAGCATTTT.

The sample holds a few counts of this clonotype. DNA of the CDR3: TGTGCCAGCAGAGGTCCCGTGGTAAATGAGCAGTTCTTC. Amino acids: CASRGPVVNEQFF. This rearrangement joins TRBV11-1 to TRBJ2-1; unclear D gene. V shed 6 bases and J shed 7 bases, with 13 bases lying between them. The CDR3 covers 13 residues. Germline CDR1 SGHAT, CDR2 FQDESV (reference sequence).

The chain combines TRBV29-1 with TRBJ1-1; D might be TRBD1 (6 bases). CDR1 is SQVTM and CDR2 is ANQGSEA in the germline V gene. Trimming took 2 bases from V and 7 from J, leaving 14 bases between them. CDR3 length: 13 residues. Here the CDR3 reads CSVEMGASYEAFF. The CDR3 coding sequence is TGCAGCGTTGAAATGGGGGCCTCGTATGAAGCTTTCTTT.

The table lists this clonotype with a few counts. This rearrangement joins TRBV20-1 to TRBJ1-4; D gene ambiguous. Germline-derived CDR1 and CDR2 are DFQATT and SNEGSKA (reference sequence). The CDR3 loop spans 16 amino acids. CDR3 region: CSPRLAEPSTNEKLFF. The CDR3 nucleotides are TGCAGCCCCAGATTGGCAGAACCATCAACTAATGAAAAACTGTTTTTT.

The chain couples TRBV20-1 to TRBJ2-1; no clear D gene. The ends were cut back, 5 bases at V and 0 bases at J, with 14 bases in the middle. Germline V gene lookup returns CDR1 DFQATT and CDR2 SNEGSKA (reference sequence). This CDR3 comprises 15 residues. The CDR3 loop is CSAPEIPDSYNEQFF. The CDR3 nucleotides are TGCAGTGCTCCAGAAATCCCGGACTCCTACAATGAGCAGTTCTTC.

At least ten counts were recorded for this clonotype. The V and J genes are TRBV29-1 and TRBJ2-7; 8 nucleotides match TRBD2. The J segment lost 3 bases and the V segment lost 7 bases, leaving 8 bases of the junction unmatched. This CDR3 is built from 13 residues. The V gene's germline CDR1 is SQVTM and CDR2 ANQGSEA. For the CDR3, the DNA is TGCAGCGCGGCGGGAGGAGCGCACTACGAGCAGTACTTC. It is translated as CSAAGGAHYEQYF.

This clonotype has only a few counts. The genes are TRBV27 and TRBJ2-3; 8 bases fit TRBD2. This CDR3 comprises 18 residues. Losses at the gene ends were 5 bases for V and 0 bases for J; bases not matched to a gene: 13. Germline CDR1 reads MNHEY; CDR2 reads SMNVEV (reference sequence). CDR3: CASSGRTSSTRSTDTQYF. The CDR3 DNA reads TGTGCCAGCAGTGGTAGGACTAGCTCCACAAGAAGCACAGATACGCAGTATTTT.

This clonotype appeared a few times. The chain carries TRBV4-1 and TRBJ2-7, with 15 bases fitting TRBD2. This CDR3 has 16 amino acids. Germline V gene sequence: CDR1 MGHRA, CDR2 YSYEKL. The trim removed 0 bases at V and 4 bases at J, leaving 1 base unmatched. Here the CDR3 DNA reads TGCGCCAGCAGCCAAGAAGGGACTAGCGGGAGGTACGAGCAGTACTTC. Encoded protein: CASSQEGTSGRYEQYF.

This clonotype was observed a handful of times. CDR3 in amino acids: CASSFPGEGEAFF. The CDR3, as DNA: TGTGCCAGCAGCTTTCCGGGCGAGGGTGAAGCTTTCTTT. The V call is TRBV7-9, the J call TRBJ1-1; D call uncertain. Germline CDR1 and CDR2: SEHNR and FQNEAQ (reference sequence). This CDR3 spans 13 amino acids. The ends were cut back, 3 bases at V and 7 bases at J, with 12 bases in the middle.